This T cell receptor (beta chain) was sequenced in a study of low-dose radiotherapy and immunotherapy resistance in tumors. Time point: before trial treatment. Patients who could take part had advanced solid tumors with no tumor-infiltrating lymphocytes. Many counts were recorded for this clonotype. First-strand cDNA used TRAV- and TRBV-specific primers, covering alpha and beta chains. With a constant-region primer and a V-primer adapter, TCRs were subjected to approximately 20 PCR cycles of amplification. TCRdb reanalysed the reads using MiXCR and keeps one entry per CDR3 protein. The repertoire holds under 70,000 distinct CDR3 sequences, with under 30% as singletons. Per the germline V gene, CDR1 is MNHNS and CDR2 is SASEGT. Deletions cut 0 bases from V and 9 bases from J, with 12 bases between. This CDR3 region has 14 residues.

The rearrangement joins TRBV6-1 to TRBJ2-1; a possible D gene is TRBD1 (7 bases). The origin of this receptor is a male donor with prostate cancer. Sequencing used PBMCs, obtained before treatment. In DNA form, the CDR3 reads TGTGCCAGCAGTGAAGCGCAGGGGGGCCCTGAGCAGTTCTTC. Encoded protein: CASSEAQGGPEQFF.